The TCR beta chain under discussion was sequenced for a study of Siglec-9 on CD8 T cells in melanoma (dated by TCRdb to the late 2010s). Context from the whole study: The study examined the expression of Siglec-9 on CD8+ T cells and how Siglec-9 regulates T cells within the melanoma tumor microenvironment.

From the cysteine up to the phenylalanine, the CDR3 has a length of 13 residues. Solely the CDR3 DNA is kept, with 39 bases framed from the first base. The germline V gene (reference sequence) supplies CDR1 MNHEY and CDR2 SMNVEV. V drops 8 bases and J drops 3 bases, leaving 11 bases in between. As concerns this clone: Its antigen has not been determined. It has no much larger one-base neighbor in the sample; base qualities were not kept.

Libraries were built with the immunoSEQ multiplex PCR assay. Here the immuneACCESS table is served through TCRdb, limited to in-frame sequences with V and J called. Missing clones are a known gap in these copies; in checked studies unresolved V genes cover under half, and the rest lacks a known reason. This sample has more than 25,000 clones in its table, and 80% of those were observed once. The ten largest clones add up to approximately 5.4% of the sample. The full study reports these points: Siglec-9 was reported to mark and regulate an effector memory CD8+ T-cell subset that appeared to accumulate within melanoma tumors.

The specimen was Siglec-9- CD8+ T cells sorted from blood. In light of the paper, this sample's cell subset or site label describes: CD8 T cells lacking Siglec-9. This receptor was taken from a human donor in good health. The chain couples TRBV27 to TRBJ2-1, with TRBD1 as a weak D call on 5 bases. For the CDR3, the sequence is CASGLQGYNEQFF. The DNA sequence follows: TGTGCCAGCGGGCTCCAGGGCTACAATGAGCAGTTCTTC.